These 11 T cell receptor beta chains were all obtained from the same sample, sequenced in a study of T cell clonality in common variable immunodeficiency. Study observations and caveats: In common variable immunodeficiency, TCR beta chains reportedly carried fewer deletions and N-nucleotide insertions.

What these receptors recognize is not known. Measured with immunoSEQ multiplex PCR; TCRdb has only the in-frame clones, and not every one. The specimen gives around 20,000 clones without singletons; the ten biggest hold 2% to 2.5%. Material: peripheral blood mononuclear cells. These receptors were taken from a human donor with common variable immunodeficiency.

This clone was found many times. Coverage ceases 3 residues before the CDR3 finishes, and the germline J gene fills in the end. This chain connects TRBV5-8 to TRBJ1-2, with a weak D call TRBD1 (6 bases). V gave up 2 bases and J gave up 2 bases, with 7 bases separating them. The V gene's germline CDR1 is SGHTS and CDR2 YDEGEE. The CDR3 has 13 amino acids. The CDR3 DNA, read in part, is TGTGCCAGCAGCTTTCAGGGGAACTATGGC. Translated, it gives CASSFQGNYG. The whole CDR3 sequence is CASSFQGNYGYTF.

This clone was picked up many times. From the germline J gene comes the end of the CDR3, since the read stops 3 residues before it. The chain combines TRBV10-3 with TRBJ2-5; 10 positions match TRBD2. V lost 5 bases to trimming and J lost 3 bases; unmatched junction nucleotides: 3. The germline CDR1 and CDR2 sequences are ENHRY and SYGVKD. The CDR3 has 14 amino acids. The sequenced CDR3 bases are TGTGCCATCAGTTTAGCGGGGGGCGAAGAGACC. Its protein product is CAISLAGGEET. The full CDR3 reads CAISLAGGEETQYF.

This clone was seen at least ten times. This CDR3 is CASSKGLAGGETQYF. The sequenced CDR3 bases are TGTGCCAGCAGCAAGGGACTAGCGGGGGGCGAGACC. The V and J genes are TRBV7-9 and TRBJ2-5, with 15 bases matching TRBD2. The read stops 3 residues short of the end of the CDR3; the missing end is completed from the germline J gene. The J segment lost 5 bases and the V segment lost 5 bases, leaving 3 bases of the junction unmatched. The CDR3 runs 15 residues. Per germline, CDR1 SEHNR and CDR2 FQNEAQ (reference sequence).

This clone was counted many times. From the germline J gene comes the end of the CDR3, since the read stops 3 residues before it. This rearrangement joins TRBV6-1 to TRBJ1-5; maybe TRBD1 (6 bases). The V gene's germline CDR1 is MNHNS and CDR2 SASEGT. The V and J ends lost 2 bases and 2 bases respectively, with 10 bases between them. The CDR3 runs 15 residues. Here the CDR3 reads CASSEWGQGNQPQHF. The sequenced part of the CDR3 DNA is TGTGCCAGCAGTGAATGGGGGCAGGGCAATCAGCCC.

This clone appeared many times. The read ends 3 residues shy of where the CDR3 ends; the end is completed using the germline J gene. The chain employs TRBV6-2 or TRBV6-3 and TRBJ2-3, with 8 bases identical to TRBD2. Losses at the gene ends were 2 bases for V and 0 bases for J; bases not matched to a gene: 7. Germline CDR1 MNHEY, CDR2 SVGEGT. The CDR3 runs 17 residues. The part of the CDR3 DNA that was read is TGTGCCAGCAGTTACGGGCGGGGGGCCCTTAGCACAGATACG. Protein sequence: CASSYGRGALSTDT. The full CDR3 protein is CASSYGRGALSTDTQYF.

This clone was counted at least ten times. The CDR3 end falls 3 residues outside the read, so it is completed with the germline J gene. This sequence joins TRBV7-6 and TRBJ2-7; the match to TRBD1 covers 8 bases. The CDR3 extends over 16 amino acids. The ends lost 4 bases at V and 2 bases at J; junction bases unmatched: 10. Germline V gene lookup returns CDR1 SGHVS and CDR2 FNYEAQ. The CDR3 sequence is CASSSYKDRGPYEQYF. CDR3 bases read: TGTGCCAGCAGCTCTTATAAAGACAGGGGCCCCTACGAG.

This clone was counted many times. The read ends 3 residues before the CDR3 terminus; that terminus is restored from the germline J gene. The chain uses TRBV6-2 or TRBV6-3 and TRBJ2-3; D might be TRBD2 (6 bases). The V and J ends lost 0 bases and 8 bases respectively, with 18 bases between them. This CDR3 has 16 residues. Germline V gives CDR1 MNHEY, CDR2 SVGEGT. The sequenced CDR3 bases are TGTGCCAGCAGTTACTCCTGGGGGGTTTCTATCGGTACG. This sequence encodes CASSYSWGVSIGT. The entire CDR3 protein reads CASSYSWGVSIGTQYF.

This clone was seen at least ten times. The read terminates 3 residues ahead of where the CDR3 ends, so the germline J gene completes it. The chain uses TRBV20-1 and TRBJ2-1; 9 nucleotides match TRBD1. V shed 0 bases and J 3 bases; nucleotides not matched to a gene: 3. Germline values: CDR1 DFQATT, CDR2 SNEGSKA (reference sequence). The CDR3 consists of 15 residues. CDR3 protein: CSARDRTGDYNEQFF. The sequenced part of the CDR3 DNA is TGCAGTGCTAGAGACCGGACAGGGGACTACAATGAG.

This clone was counted many times. From the germline J gene comes the end of the CDR3, since the read stops 3 residues before it. The chain uses TRBV14 and TRBJ2-1, with D unresolved. V was cut by 5 bases and J by 3 bases, with 8 bases left in between. Germline CDR1 and CDR2: SGHDN and FVKESK. CDR3 length: 13 amino acids. CDR3 protein: CASSSAVYNEQFF. Partial CDR3 DNA: TGTGCCAGCAGCTCTGCAGTCTACAATGAG.

This clone appeared many times. The read ends 3 residues early relative to the CDR3; the germline J gene fills the gap. The rearrangement links TRBV12-3 or TRBV12-4 to TRBJ2-1, with D perhaps matching TRBD2 (5 bases). Between the trimmed V and J ends, which lost 7 bases and 0 bases, there was a span of 16 bases. The CDR3 contains 16 residues. CDR3 amino acids: CASIRRRGASYNEQFF. The covered CDR3 bases are TGTGCCAGCATCCGCCGCCGGGGAGCCTCCTACAATGAG.

In its sample, this clone was seen many times. CDR3 sequence: CSAKRGSYNEQFF. The CDR3 DNA, read in part, is TGCAGTGCTAAGCGGGGATCCTACAATGAG. The chain uses TRBV20-1 and TRBJ2-1; 7 nucleotides line up with TRBD2. The CDR3 goes on 3 residues after the read ends, and that part is filled in from the germline J gene. The CDR3 sequence is 13 residues long. V lost 4 bases, J lost 1 base, and 1 base stayed unmatched. Germline CDR1 is DFQATT and CDR2 is SNEGSKA (reference sequence).